Given below is one T cell receptor (beta chain) in context. Its matching antigen is unknown. The V end lost 7 bases, the J end lost 5 bases, and 17 bases lay between the germline ends. The CDR3 is made up of 14 amino acids. Germline assignment: CDR1 MRHNA and CDR2 SNTAGT. The data are from a study of human T cells and chemical hapten exposure. Study in general: Application of 0.01% DPC to the upper back was done by patch test, with a reading at 6 days.

Findings and caveats of the study: Compared to controls, expanded TCRs made significantly more large clusters of similar CDR3s. The number of TCRs above 1 in 1000 frequency did not change after DPC sensitization. Alopecia in all donors means immunity may differ from healthy individuals.

TCRdb called the RACE reads again in MiXCR, with one record for every CDR3 protein. The table has approximately 77,000 distinct CDR3 sequences, 12% to 15% seen once; the top ten hold roughly 4.6%. Time point: pre-sensitization, week 0. Treatment meaning: therapeutic diphenylcyclopropenone sensitization with weekly scalp DPC. The TCR originated in a woman aged 50 to 60 with alopecia areata. Some clones in this sample may be carry-over from other donors' samples. The specimen comprised whole blood, sampled in connection with sensitization to the hapten diphenylcyclopropenone (DPC). The rearrangement joins TRBV6-4 to TRBJ2-5; D remains ambiguous. As DNA, the CDR3 is TGTGCCAGCATGCTACGGCCCCTCCCGGAGACCCAGTACTTC. It yields the protein CASMLRPLPETQYF.